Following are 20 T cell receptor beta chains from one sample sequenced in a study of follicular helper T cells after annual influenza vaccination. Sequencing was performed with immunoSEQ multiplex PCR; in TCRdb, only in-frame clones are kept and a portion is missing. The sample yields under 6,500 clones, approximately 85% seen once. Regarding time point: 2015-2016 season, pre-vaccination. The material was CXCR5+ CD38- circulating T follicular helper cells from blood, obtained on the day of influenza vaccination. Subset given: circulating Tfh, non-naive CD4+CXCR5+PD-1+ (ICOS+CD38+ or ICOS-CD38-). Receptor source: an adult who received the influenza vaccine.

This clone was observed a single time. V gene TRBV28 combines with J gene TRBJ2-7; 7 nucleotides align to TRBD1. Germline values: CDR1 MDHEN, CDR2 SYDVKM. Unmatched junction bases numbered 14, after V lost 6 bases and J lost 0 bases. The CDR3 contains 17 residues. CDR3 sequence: CASRKGSGWDSSYEQYF. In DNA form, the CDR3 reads TGTGCCAGCAGGAAAGGAAGTGGTTGGGACAGCTCCTACGAGCAGTACTTC.

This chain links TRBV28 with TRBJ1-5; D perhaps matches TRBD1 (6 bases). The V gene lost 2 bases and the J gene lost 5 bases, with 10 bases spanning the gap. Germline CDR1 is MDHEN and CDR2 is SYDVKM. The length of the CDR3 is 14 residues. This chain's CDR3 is CASSLGGEDQPQHF. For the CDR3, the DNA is TGTGCCAGCAGTTTAGGGGGCGAGGATCAGCCCCAGCATTTT.

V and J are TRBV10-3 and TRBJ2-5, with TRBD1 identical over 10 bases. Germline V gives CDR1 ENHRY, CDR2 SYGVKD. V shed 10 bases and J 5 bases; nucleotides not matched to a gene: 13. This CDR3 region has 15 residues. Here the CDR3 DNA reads TGTGCCACCAAAGACAGGGGGCAGCCCGGGGAGACCCAGTACTTC. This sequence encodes CATKDRGQPGETQYF.

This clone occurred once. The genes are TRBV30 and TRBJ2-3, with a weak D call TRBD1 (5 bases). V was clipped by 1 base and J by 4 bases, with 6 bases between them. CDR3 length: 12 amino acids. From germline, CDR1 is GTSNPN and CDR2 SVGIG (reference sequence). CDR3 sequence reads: CAWSAGSDTQYF. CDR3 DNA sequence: TGTGCCTGGAGTGCAGGGTCAGATACGCAGTATTTT.

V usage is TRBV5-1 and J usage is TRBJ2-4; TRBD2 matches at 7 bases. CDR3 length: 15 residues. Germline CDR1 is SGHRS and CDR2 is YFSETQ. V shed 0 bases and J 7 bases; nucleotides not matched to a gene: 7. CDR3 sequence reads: CASSLVGGGQNIQYF. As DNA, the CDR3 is TGCGCCAGCAGCTTGGTCGGGGGAGGGCAGAACATTCAGTACTTC.

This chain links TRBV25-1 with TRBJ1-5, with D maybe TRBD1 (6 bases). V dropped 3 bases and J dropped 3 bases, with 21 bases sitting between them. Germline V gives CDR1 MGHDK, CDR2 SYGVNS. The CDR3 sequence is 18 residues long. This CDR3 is CASSDRPTGESINQPQHF. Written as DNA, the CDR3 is TGTGCCAGCAGTGACCGCCCGACAGGCGAGAGTATCAATCAGCCCCAGCATTTT.

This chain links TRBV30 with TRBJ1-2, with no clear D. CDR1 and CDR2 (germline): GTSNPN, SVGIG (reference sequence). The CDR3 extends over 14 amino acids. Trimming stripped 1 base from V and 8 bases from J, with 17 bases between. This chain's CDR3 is CAWSEKWTVRGYTF. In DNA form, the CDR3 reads TGTGCCTGGAGTGAGAAATGGACGGTGCGGGGCTACACCTTC.

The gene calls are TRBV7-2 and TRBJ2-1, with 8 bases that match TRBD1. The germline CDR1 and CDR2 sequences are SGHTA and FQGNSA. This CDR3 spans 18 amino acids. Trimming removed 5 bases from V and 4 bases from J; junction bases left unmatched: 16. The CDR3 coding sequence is TGTGCCAGCAGCGCGCCCTCTACGAACAGGGGGAGATACAATGAGCAGTTCTTC. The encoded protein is CASSAPSTNRGRYNEQFF. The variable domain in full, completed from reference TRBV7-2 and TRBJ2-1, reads GAGVSQSPSNKVTEKGKDVELRCDPISGHTALYWYRQSLGQGLEFLIYFQGNSAPDKSGLPSDRFSAERTGGSVSTLTIQRTQQEDSAVYLCASSAPSTNRGRYNEQFFGPGTRLTVL.

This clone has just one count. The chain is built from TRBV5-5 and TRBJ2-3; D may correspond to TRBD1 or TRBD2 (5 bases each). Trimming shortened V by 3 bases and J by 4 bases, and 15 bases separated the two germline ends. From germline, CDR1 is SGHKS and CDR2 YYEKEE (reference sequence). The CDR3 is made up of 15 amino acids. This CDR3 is CASSSSWGNADTQYF. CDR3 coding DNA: TGTGCCAGCAGCTCGTCTTGGGGGAACGCAGATACGCAGTATTTT.

DNA for the CDR3: TGTGCCAGCAGCTTAGGGACAGGCATGGGTGATCAGCCCCAGCATTTT. The encoded protein is CASSLGTGMGDQPQHF. This chain links TRBV5-6 with TRBJ1-5; 8 bases agree with TRBD1. The V segment lost 2 bases and the J segment 5 bases; nucleotides outside the gene matches: 9. Looked up from germline, CDR1 is SGHDT and CDR2 is YYEEEE. The CDR3 is 16 amino acids.

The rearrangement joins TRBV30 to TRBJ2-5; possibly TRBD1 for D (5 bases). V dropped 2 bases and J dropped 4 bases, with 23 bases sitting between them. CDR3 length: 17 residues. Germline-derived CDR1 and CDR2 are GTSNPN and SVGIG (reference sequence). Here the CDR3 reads CAWSPPRDRLGRETQYF. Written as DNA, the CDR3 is TGTGCCTGGAGTCCCCCTCGTGACAGACTGGGTAGAGAGACCCAGTACTTC.

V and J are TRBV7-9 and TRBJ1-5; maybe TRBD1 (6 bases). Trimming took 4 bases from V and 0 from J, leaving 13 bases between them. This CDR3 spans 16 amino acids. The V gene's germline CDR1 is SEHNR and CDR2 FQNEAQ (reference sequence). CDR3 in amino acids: CASSSTGSYSNQPQHF. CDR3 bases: TGTGCCAGCAGCTCCACAGGGTCGTATAGCAATCAGCCCCAGCATTTT.

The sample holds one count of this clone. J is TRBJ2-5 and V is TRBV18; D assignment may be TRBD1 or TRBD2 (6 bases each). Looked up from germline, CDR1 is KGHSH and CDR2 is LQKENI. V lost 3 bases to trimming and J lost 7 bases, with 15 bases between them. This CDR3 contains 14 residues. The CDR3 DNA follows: TGTGCCAGCTCACCGGCAGGGGCGGAGGGGACCCAGTACTTC. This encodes CASSPAGAEGTQYF.

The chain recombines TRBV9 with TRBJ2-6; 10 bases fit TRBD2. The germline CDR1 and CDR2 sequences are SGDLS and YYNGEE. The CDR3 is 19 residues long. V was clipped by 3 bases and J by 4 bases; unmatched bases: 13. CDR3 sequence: CASSAQAGGRMFGANVLTF. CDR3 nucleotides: TGTGCCAGCAGCGCCCAAGCGGGAGGGAGAATGTTCGGGGCCAACGTCCTGACTTTC.

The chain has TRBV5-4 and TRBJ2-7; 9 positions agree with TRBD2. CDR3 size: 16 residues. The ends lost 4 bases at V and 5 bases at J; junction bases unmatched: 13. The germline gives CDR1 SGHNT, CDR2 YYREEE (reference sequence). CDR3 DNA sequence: TGTGCCAGCAGCCCCCGGGCTAGCGGGAAAGTCAACGAGCAGTACTTC. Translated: CASSPRASGKVNEQYF. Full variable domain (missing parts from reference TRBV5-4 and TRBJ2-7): ETGVTQSPTHLIKTRGQQVTLRCSSQSGHNTVSWYQQALGQGPQFIFQYYREEENGRGNFPPRFSGLQFPNYSSELNVNALELDDSALYLCASSPRASGKVNEQYFGPGTRLTVT.

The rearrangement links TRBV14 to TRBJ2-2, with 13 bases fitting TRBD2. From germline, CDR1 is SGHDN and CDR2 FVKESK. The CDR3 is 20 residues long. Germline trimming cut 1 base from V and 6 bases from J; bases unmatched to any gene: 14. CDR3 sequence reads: CASSQVGRDSGLAGPGELFF. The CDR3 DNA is TGTGCCAGCAGCCAAGTCGGTCGGGACTCGGGACTAGCGGGACCCGGGGAGCTGTTTTTT.

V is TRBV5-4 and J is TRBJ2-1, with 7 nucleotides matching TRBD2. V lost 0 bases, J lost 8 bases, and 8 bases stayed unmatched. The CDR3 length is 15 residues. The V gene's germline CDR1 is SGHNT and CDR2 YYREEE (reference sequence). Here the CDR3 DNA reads TGTGCCAGCAGCTTGGGTGGGGGAGGGCCCTATGAGCAGTTCTTC. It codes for CASSLGGGGPYEQFF.

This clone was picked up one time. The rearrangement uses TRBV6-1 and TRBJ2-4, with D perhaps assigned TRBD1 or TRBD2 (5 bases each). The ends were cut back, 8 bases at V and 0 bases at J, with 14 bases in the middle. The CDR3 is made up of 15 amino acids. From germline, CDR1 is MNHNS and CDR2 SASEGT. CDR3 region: CASRDGLLAKNIQYF. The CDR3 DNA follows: TGTGCCAGCCGGGACGGCCTACTAGCCAAAAACATTCAGTACTTC.

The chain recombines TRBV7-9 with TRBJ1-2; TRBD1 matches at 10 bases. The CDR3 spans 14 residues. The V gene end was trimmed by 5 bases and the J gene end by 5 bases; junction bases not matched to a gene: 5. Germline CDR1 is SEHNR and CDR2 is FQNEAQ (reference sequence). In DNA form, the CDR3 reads TGTGCCAGCAGCAGACAGGGGGCTGGGTATGGCTACACCTTC. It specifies CASSRQGAGYGYTF.

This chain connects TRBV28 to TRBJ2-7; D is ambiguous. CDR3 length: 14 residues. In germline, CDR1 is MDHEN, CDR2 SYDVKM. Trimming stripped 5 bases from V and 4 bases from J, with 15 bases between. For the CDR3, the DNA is TGTGCCAGCAGTCATGATGGGATGGCATACGAGCAGTACTTC. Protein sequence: CASSHDGMAYEQYF.